This TCR beta chain was captured in a study of vaccination effects on CD4 cells after COVID-19. On this clone: The antigen is not known.

TCRdb's copy holds only in-frame clones and misses some; the assay was immunoSEQ multiplex PCR. The sample has about 73,000 clones; about four fifths are singletons. Viral peptide pools were used in the ViraFEST assay to expand antigen-specific CD4+ T cells, and sequencing came afterward. Cultured cells yielded isolated CD4+ T cells after around 9 days. Vaccine recipients lacked prior SARS-CoV-2 infection and had negative nucleocapsid antibodies. Wells of 1.8 million or so PBMC each were grown with 10 IU/ml IL-2 and about 10 ug/ml peptides. The source material was CD4+ T cells from PBMCs cultured with HCoV-NL63 spike peptides, sampled before COVID-19 vaccination. The origin of this receptor is a human donor who received a COVID-19 vaccine.

The chain's CDR3 is CASSFGQGIGYTF. In DNA form, the CDR3 reads TGCGCCAGCAGCTTCGGGCAGGGTATCGGCTACACCTTC. This chain uses TRBV5-1 with TRBJ1-2, with D tentatively TRBD1 (5 bases). This CDR3 has 13 amino acids. The germline V gene has CDR1 SGHRS and CDR2 YFSETQ. Trimming cost V 2 bases and J 8 bases, with 13 bases left between them. Using reference TRBV5-1 and TRBJ1-2 for the parts outside the CDR3, the full variable domain is KAGVTQTPRYLIKTRGQQVTLSCSPISGHRSVSWYQQTPGQGLQFLFEYFSETQRNKGNFPGRFSGRQFSNSRSEMNVSTLELGDSALYLCASSFGQGIGYTFGSGTRLTVV.